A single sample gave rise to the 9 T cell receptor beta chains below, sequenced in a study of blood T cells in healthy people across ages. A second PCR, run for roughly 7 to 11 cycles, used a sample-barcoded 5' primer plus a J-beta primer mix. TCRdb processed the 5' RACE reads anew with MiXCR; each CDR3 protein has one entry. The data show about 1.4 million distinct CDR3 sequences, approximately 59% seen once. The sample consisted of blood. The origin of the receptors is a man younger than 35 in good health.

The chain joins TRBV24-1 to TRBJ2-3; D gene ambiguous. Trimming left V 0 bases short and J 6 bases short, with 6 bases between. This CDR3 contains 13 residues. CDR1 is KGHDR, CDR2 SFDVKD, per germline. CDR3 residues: CATSDLLRDTQYF. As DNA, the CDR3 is TGTGCCACCAGTGATTTGCTCCGGGATACGCAGTATTTT.

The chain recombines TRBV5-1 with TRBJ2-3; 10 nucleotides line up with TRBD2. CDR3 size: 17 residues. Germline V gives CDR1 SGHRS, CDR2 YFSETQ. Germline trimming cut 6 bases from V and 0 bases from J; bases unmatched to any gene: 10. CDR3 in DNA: TGCGCCAGCAAGGCTAGCGGGGGCTCGTTTAGCACAGATACGCAGTATTTT. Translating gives CASKASGGSFSTDTQYF.

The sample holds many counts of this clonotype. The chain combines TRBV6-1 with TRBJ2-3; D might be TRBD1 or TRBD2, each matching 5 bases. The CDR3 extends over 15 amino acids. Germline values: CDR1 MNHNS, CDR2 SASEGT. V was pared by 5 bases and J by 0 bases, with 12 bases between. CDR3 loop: CASSPGADSTDTQYF. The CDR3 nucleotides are TGTGCCAGCAGTCCCGGGGCTGATAGCACAGATACGCAGTATTTT.

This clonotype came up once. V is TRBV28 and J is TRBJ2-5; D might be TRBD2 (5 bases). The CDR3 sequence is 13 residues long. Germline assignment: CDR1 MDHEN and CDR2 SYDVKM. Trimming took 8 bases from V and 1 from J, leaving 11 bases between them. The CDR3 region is CASGERLQETQYF. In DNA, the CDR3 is TGTGCCAGCGGGGAGCGCCTCCAAGAGACCCAGTACTTC.

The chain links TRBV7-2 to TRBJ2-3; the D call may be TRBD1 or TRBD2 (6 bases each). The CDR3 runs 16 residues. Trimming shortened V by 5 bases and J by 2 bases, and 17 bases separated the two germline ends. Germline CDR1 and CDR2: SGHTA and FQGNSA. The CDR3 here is CASSRREGGTTDTQYF. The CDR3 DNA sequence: TGTGCCAGCAGCCGACGTGAGGGGGGCACCACAGATACGCAGTATTTT.

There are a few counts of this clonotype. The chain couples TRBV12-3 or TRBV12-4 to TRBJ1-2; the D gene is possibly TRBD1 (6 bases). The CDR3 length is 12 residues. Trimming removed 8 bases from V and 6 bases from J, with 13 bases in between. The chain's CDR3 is CASSPAGDGYTF. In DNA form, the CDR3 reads TGTGCCAGCTCCCCGGCAGGGGATGGCTACACCTTC.

The CDR3 sequence is CASSLFGQGENIQYF. In nucleotides, the CDR3 is TGTGCCAGCAGTTTATTTGGCCAGGGGGAAAACATTCAGTACTTC. The genes are TRBV27 and TRBJ2-4; 7 bases map to TRBD1. CDR1 and CDR2 (germline): MNHEY, SMNVEV (reference sequence). The junction had 5 bases not matched to a gene; V was cut back by 1 base and J by 5 bases. The CDR3 runs 15 residues.

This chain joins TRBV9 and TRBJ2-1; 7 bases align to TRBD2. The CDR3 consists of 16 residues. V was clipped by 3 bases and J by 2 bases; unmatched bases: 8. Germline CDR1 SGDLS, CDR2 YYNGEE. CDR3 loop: CASSASGSGAYNEQFF. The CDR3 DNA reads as TGTGCCAGCAGCGCGTCTGGGAGCGGGGCCTACAATGAGCAGTTCTTC.

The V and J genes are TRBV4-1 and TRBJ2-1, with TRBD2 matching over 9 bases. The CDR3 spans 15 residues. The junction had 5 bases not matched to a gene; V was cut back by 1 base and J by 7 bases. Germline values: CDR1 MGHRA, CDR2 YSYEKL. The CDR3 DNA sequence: TGCGCCAGCAGCCAAGGGCCGGGACTAGCAAATGAGCAGTTCTTC. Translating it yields CASSQGPGLANEQFF.